This T cell receptor (beta chain) was identified during a study of blood T cells in healthy people across ages. Study-wide results and caveats: Age advanced and TCR beta diversity per million T cells fell, roughly linearly. Higher diversity, along with more naive CD4+ cells, distinguished long-lived donors from aged donors. Shifts in expanded clonotypes may have been confounded by donor CMV status, which was unknown.

Turning to this clonotype: Its antigen remains unknown.

CDR3 length: 15 residues. CDR1 LGHNA and CDR2 YSLEER come from the germline V gene. V gave up 0 bases and J gave up 5 bases, with 11 bases separating them. A second PCR, run for roughly 7 to 12 cycles, used a sample-barcoded 5' primer plus a J-beta primer mix. TCRdb called the 5' RACE reads again in MiXCR, with one record for every CDR3 protein. The table includes about 1.4 million distinct CDR3 sequences, approximately 59% detected once. Isolation recovered at least 7 million PBMCs from every sample. This TCR came from a man between 18 and 29 years old in good health. The rearrangement joins TRBV4-3 to TRBJ2-1; D is uncertain. The sample taken for sequencing was blood. The CDR3 DNA reads as TGCGCCAGCAGCCAAGATCATGACACACACAATGAGCAGTTCTTC. This sequence encodes CASSQDHDTHNEQFF.